This entry features one T cell receptor (beta chain) sequence. This PCR relied on a set of 60 Vbeta primers and 13 Jbeta primers. Clones were sequenced by immunoSEQ multiplex PCR, and TCRdb holds only the in-frame ones, with some missing. The sample records 180,000 or so clones, about 79% being singletons. Germline V gene sequence: CDR1 LGHNA, CDR2 YNFKEQ. This CDR3 region has 15 residues. Trimming pared 0 bases from V and 5 bases from J, leaving 13 bases between. This specimen comes from a study of cytomegalovirus exposure and HLA in healthy donors. The chain links TRBV4-2 to TRBJ1-1, with unresolved D. Sequenced sample: PBMCs. This receptor was obtained from a woman aged 45-60 years in good health and CMV-seronegative. Written as DNA, the CDR3 is TGTGCCAGCAGCCAAGATATCCCCGCCCGGACTGAAGCTTTCTTT. Its protein product is CASSQDIPARTEAFF.